One and the same sample provided the 7 T cell receptor beta chains below, sequenced in a study of brain T cells in children with intractable seizures (dated by TCRdb to about 2021). Read against the paper, the sample's time point label means: blood from clinic visit 5 months post-surgery; TSC patient then seizure free. Library preparation used the immunoSEQ multiplex PCR assay. TCRdb provides this immuneACCESS table in a form limited to in-frame rearrangements. Some clones are lacking; in checked studies, under half of them reflect an unresolved V gene, and why the rest are absent is not known. The sample profile shows hundreds of thousands of clones; 85% to 95% of them were found once. Together, the top ten hold roughly 6% of the sample. The input for sequencing was peripheral blood, taken around 5 months after surgery. The receptors derive from a boy under two years old with tuberous sclerosis and intractable seizures.

This sequence joins TRBV28 and TRBJ2-7, with a possible D match to TRBD1 (6 bases). The ends were cut back, 8 bases at V and 2 bases at J, with 19 bases in the middle. Germline V gene lookup returns CDR1 MDHEN and CDR2 SYDVKM. The CDR3 has 15 amino acids. The CDR3 spells CASRRFGTHPYEQYF. The DNA for the CDR3 is TGTGCCAGCCGACGATTCGGGACACATCCCTACGAGCAGTACTTC.

The chain's CDR3 is CASSQDLVGQPQHF. The CDR3 nucleotides read TGTGCCAGCAGCCAAGATCTTGTTGGTCAGCCCCAGCATTTT. The chain carries TRBV3-1 (or the pseudogene TRBV3-2) and TRBJ1-5; the D is unclear. From germline, CDR1 is LGHDT and CDR2 YNNKEL (reference sequence). V lost 0 bases and J 6 bases, leaving 9 bases between the germline ends. The CDR3 covers 14 residues.

V and J are TRBV3-1 (or the pseudogene TRBV3-2) and TRBJ2-7, with D tentatively TRBD2 (5 bases). Deletions cut 0 bases from V and 3 bases from J, with 9 bases between. The CDR3 contains 14 residues. CDR1 is LGHDT and CDR2 is YNNKEL in the germline V gene (reference sequence). The chain's CDR3 is CASSQDYGVYEQYF. DNA for the CDR3: TGTGCCAGCAGCCAAGATTACGGGGTCTACGAGCAGTACTTC.

The rearrangement uses TRBV9 and TRBJ2-1, with TRBD2 as a possible D gene (5 bases). Germline values: CDR1 SGDLS, CDR2 YYNGEE. The CDR3 consists of 16 residues. Trimming cost V 2 bases and J 8 bases, with 20 bases left between them. The CDR3 here is CASSVSGETLVHEQFF. CDR3 nucleotide sequence: TGTGCCAGCAGCGTTTCCGGGGAGACCCTAGTACATGAGCAGTTCTTC.

The J gene is TRBJ2-1, the V gene TRBV10-2; D unresolved. CDR3 length: 12 residues. Germline V gene lookup returns CDR1 WSHSY and CDR2 SAAADI. Trimming removed 3 bases from V and 6 bases from J, with 6 bases in between. As DNA, the CDR3 is TGCGCCAGCAGTGAACAGACCAATGAGCAGTTCTTC. Translating it yields CASSEQTNEQFF.

The rearrangement uses TRBV5-3 and TRBJ1-5, with D unresolved. TRBV5-3 is placed among ORFs of uncertain function. The V end was cut by 0 bases, the J end by 4 bases, with 17 bases between. This CDR3 spans 17 amino acids. The CDR3 is CARSLGEPTVSNQPQHF. The CDR3 region has the DNA TGTGCCAGAAGCTTGGGAGAGCCAACAGTGTCTAATCAGCCCCAGCATTTT.

The chain combines TRBV5-1 with TRBJ2-1; D is perhaps TRBD2 (6 bases). The CDR3 consists of 17 residues. Deletions cut 0 bases from V and 0 bases from J, with 13 bases between. Germline CDR1 and CDR2: SGHRS and YFSETQ. DNA for the CDR3: TGCGCCAGCAGCTTGGGGGTCGGGGGAAGCTCCTACAATGAGCAGTTCTTC. It codes for CASSLGVGGSSYNEQFF. Full variable domain (rest looked up from reference TRBV5-1 and TRBJ2-1): KAGVTQTPRYLIKTRGQQVTLSCSPISGHRSVSWYQQTPGQGLQFLFEYFSETQRNKGNFPGRFSGRQFSNSRSEMNVSTLELGDSALYLCASSLGVGGSSYNEQFFGPGTRLTVL.